This T cell receptor beta chain was profiled in a study of blood T cell repertoires in COVID-19. About the study: COVID-19 samples from acute and convalescent phases originated in the United States, Italy and Spain.

The assay was immunoSEQ multiplex PCR, and TCRdb's table has in-frame clones only and misses some. The sample has around 100,000 clones, around 82% seen once; the top ten hold about 5%. Germline V lookup: CDR1 LNHNV, CDR2 YYDKDF (reference sequence). The CDR3 spans 14 residues. With V trimmed by 5 bases and J by 7 bases, 8 bases remained unmatched. The sequence came from a man in his 60s with acute or convalescent COVID-19. The rearrangement links TRBV15 to TRBJ1-1; 9 positions agree with TRBD1. Sequencing used peripheral blood. CDR3 region: CATSGNRGLGEAFF. Written as DNA, the CDR3 is TGTGCCACCAGCGGAAACAGGGGGCTTGGTGAAGCTTTCTTT.